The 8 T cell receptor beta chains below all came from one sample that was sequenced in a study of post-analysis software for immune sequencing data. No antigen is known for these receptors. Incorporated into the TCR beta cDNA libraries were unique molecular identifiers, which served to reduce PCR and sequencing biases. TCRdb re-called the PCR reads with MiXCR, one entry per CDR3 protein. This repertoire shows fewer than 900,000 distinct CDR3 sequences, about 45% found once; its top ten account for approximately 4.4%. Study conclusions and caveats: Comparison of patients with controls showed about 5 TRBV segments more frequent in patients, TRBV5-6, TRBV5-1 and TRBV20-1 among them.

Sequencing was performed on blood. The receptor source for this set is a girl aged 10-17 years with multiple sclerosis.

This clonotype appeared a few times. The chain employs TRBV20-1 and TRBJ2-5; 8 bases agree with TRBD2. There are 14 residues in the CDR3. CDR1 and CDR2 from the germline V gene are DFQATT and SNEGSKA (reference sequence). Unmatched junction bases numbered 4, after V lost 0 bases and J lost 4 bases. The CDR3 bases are TGCAGTGCTAGAGACGGGGGGGGCGCAGAGACCCAGTACTTC. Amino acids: CSARDGGGAETQYF.

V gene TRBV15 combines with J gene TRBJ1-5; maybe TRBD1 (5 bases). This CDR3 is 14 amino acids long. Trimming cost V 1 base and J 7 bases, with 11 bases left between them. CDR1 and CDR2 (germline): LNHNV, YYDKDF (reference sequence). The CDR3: CATSRVGLDQPQHF. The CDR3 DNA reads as TGTGCCACCAGCAGAGTGGGACTTGACCAGCCCCAGCATTTT. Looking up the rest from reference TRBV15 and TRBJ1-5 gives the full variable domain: DAMVIQNPRYQVTQFGKPVTLSCSQTLNHNVMYWYQQKSSQAPKLLFHYYDKDFNNEADTPDNFQSRRPNTSFCFLDIRSPGLGDTAMYLCATSRVGLDQPQHFGDGTRLSIL.

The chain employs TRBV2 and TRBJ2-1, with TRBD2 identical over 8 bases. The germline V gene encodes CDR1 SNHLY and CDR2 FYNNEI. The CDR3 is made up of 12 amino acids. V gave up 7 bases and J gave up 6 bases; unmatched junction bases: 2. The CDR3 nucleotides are TGTGCCAGCAAGAGCGGGAGCAATGAGCAGTTCTTC. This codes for CASKSGSNEQFF.

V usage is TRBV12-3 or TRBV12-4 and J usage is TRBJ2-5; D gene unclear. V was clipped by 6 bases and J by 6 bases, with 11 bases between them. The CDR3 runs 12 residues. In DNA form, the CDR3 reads TGTGCCAGCAGGACCCTGATGCAGACCCAGTACTTC. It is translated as CASRTLMQTQYF.

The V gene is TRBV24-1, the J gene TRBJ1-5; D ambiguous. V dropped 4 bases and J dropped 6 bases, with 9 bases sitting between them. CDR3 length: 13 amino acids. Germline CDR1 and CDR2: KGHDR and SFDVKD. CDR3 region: CATSEVSGQPQHF. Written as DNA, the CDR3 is TGTGCCACCAGTGAGGTCAGCGGTCAGCCCCAGCATTTT.

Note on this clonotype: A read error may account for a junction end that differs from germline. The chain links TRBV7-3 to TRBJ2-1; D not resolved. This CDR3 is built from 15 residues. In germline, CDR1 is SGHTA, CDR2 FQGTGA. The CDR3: CAGSFGQISYNEQFF. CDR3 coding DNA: TGTGCCGGCAGCTTCGGGCAGATCTCCTACAATGAGCAGTTCTTC.

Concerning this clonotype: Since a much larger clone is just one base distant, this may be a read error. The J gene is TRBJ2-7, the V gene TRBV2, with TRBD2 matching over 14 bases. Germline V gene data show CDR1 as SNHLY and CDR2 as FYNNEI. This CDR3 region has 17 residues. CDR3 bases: TGTGCCGGCAGTGCCGGGACTAGCGGGAGTAGGGACTACGAGCAGTACTTC. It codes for CAGSAGTSGSRDYEQYF. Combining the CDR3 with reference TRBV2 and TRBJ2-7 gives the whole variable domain EPEVTQTPSHQVTQMGQEVILRCVPISNHLYFYWYRQILGQKVEFLVSFYNNEISEKSEIFDDQFSVERPDGSNFTLKIRSTKLEDSAMYFCAGSAGTSGSRDYEQYFGPGTRLTVT.

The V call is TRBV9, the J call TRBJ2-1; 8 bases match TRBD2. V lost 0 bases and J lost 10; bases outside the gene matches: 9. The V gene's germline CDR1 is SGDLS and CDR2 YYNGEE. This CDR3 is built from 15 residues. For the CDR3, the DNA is TGTGCCAGCAGCGTAGACGGGACTAGAGTCGGCGAGCAGTTCTTC. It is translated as CASSVDGTRVGEQFF.